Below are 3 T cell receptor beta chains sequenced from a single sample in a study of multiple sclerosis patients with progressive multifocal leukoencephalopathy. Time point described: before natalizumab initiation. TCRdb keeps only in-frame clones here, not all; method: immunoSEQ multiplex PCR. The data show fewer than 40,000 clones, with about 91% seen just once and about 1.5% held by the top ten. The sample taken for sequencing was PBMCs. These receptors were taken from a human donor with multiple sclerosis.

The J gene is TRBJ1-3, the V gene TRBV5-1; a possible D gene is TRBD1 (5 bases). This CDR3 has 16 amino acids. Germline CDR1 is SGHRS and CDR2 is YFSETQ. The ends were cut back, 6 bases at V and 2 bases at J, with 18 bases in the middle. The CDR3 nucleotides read TGCGCCAGCACCGCCCTCGACCCGGGGGCTGGAAACACCATATATTTT. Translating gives CASTALDPGAGNTIYF.

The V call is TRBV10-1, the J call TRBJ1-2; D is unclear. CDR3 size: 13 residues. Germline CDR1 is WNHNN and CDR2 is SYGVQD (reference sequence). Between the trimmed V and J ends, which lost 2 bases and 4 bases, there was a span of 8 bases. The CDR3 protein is CASSEGGSYGYTF. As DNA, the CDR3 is TGCGCCAGCAGTGAGGGAGGGTCCTATGGCTACACCTTC.

CDR3 residues: CASSRDSLVGNEQFF. For the CDR3, the DNA is TGTGCCAGCAGTAGGGACTCCCTGGTAGGAAATGAGCAGTTCTTC. The rearrangement uses TRBV6-5 and TRBJ2-1; D may be TRBD2 (6 bases). Germline CDR1 and CDR2: MNHEY and SVGAGI. The CDR3 extends over 15 amino acids. V lost 5 bases and J lost 7, with 18 bases in between.